A selection of T cell receptor beta chains follows, all from one sample in a study of blood T cell repertoires in COVID-19. Clones were read by immunoSEQ multiplex PCR, and TCRdb kept only the in-frame ones, dropping some. Among about 33,000 clones listed, 80% to 90% were seen once. Sequenced: peripheral blood. These receptors were obtained from a woman at least 80 years old with active or convalescent COVID-19. The conserved cysteine and the conserved F or W are not part of the CDR3 here.

v_gene	j_gene	CDR3aa
TRBV24-1	TRBJ2-1	ATSRGGVEQF
TRBV4-1	TRBJ2-1	ASSQDWTGSYNEQF
TRBV5-8	TRBJ1-4	ASRNRDFKKGEKLF
TRBV6-5	TRBJ2-7	ASSRTLAYEQY
TRBV5-6	TRBJ2-2	ASSMPGWDRNTGELF
TRBV18	TRBJ1-2	ASSPSGQTNYGYT
TRBV15	TRBJ2-5	ATSRAGRGQTQY
TRBV6-6	TRBJ1-2	ASSHDRRLTGSNYGYT
TRBV12-5	TRBJ1-2	ASGVPGTGTNYGYT
TRBV3-1/TRBV3-2	TRBJ1-3	ASSQTTGGAGNTIY
TRBV19	TRBJ2-1	ASSTPYNEQF
TRBV2	TRBJ1-5	ASSGRDRRPNQPQH
TRBV12-5	TRBJ2-4	ASGLGGSGGVLAKNIQY
TRBV5-1	TRBJ2-3	ASSLLGGTDTQY